This T cell receptor (beta chain) was captured by sequencing in a study of CD4 T cells in relation to SARS-CoV-2 and coronaviruses. For this clone: Its antigen remains unidentified.

The CDR3 is 10 amino acids. The unexposed donors gave CD4+ T cells in about 2010-2019, prior to COVID-19. The cells were cultured for under twelve days before CD4+ T cells were isolated. This table comes from immunoSEQ multiplex PCR, and its TCRdb copy is limited to in-frame clones, with some not included. The table lists almost 30,000 clones, 76% of them singletons, with under 15% in the top ten. Material: CD4+ T cells from PBMCs, cultured in vitro. The clonotype was recovered from a human donor in good health. The chain links TRBV1 to TRBJ2-1; the DNA was not compared with TRBD2, the D call given in the table. TRBV1 is a pseudogene segment. CDR3 nucleotides: TGCACCAGCAGTAGCGGGGAGCAGTTCTTC. Its protein product is CTSSSGEQFF.